A single sample gave rise to the 27 T cell receptor beta chains below, sequenced in a study of blood T cells in healthy people across ages. Next came a second PCR, run for about 6 to 12 cycles, which used a sample-barcoded 5' primer along with a J-beta primer mix. One entry per CDR3 protein, called by TCRdb with MiXCR from the 5' RACE reads. The repertoire includes fewer than 800,000 distinct CDR3 sequences, roughly 20% of them detected once, and roughly 3.4% sits in the top ten. The sequenced material came from blood. Receptor source: a man in his 70s in good health.

The J gene is TRBJ2-5, the V gene TRBV20-1; 12 bases are a match to TRBD2. The J call is uncertain, as TRBJ2-1 better fits the DNA end. This CDR3 has 15 amino acids. CDR1 is DFQATT, CDR2 SNEGSKA, per germline (reference sequence). The CDR3 DNA reads as TGCAGTGCCGCTGCCTCTAGCGGGAGGGGCAATGAGCAGTTCTTC. Amino acids: CSAAASSGRGNEQFF.

This clonotype has just a few counts. The rearrangement joins TRBV7-8 to TRBJ1-2, with D perhaps TRBD1 (6 bases). V shed 1 base and J shed 1 base, with 13 bases lying between them. CDR3 size: 16 residues. CDR1 SGHVS and CDR2 FQNEAQ come from the germline V gene. The CDR3 DNA is TGTGCCAGCAGCTTAGTACAGGGACCCTTTAACTATGGCTACACCTTC. It is translated as CASSLVQGPFNYGYTF.

This chain links TRBV20-1 with TRBJ2-3; 10 bases are shared with TRBD2. J lost 5 bases, V lost 5 bases, and 7 bases had no gene match. Per the germline V gene, CDR1 is DFQATT and CDR2 is SNEGSKA (reference sequence). CDR3 length: 14 residues. DNA for the CDR3: TGCAGTGCTGTTCTTCGACTAGCGGGAGATACGCAGTATTTT. This sequence encodes CSAVLRLAGDTQYF.

A few counts support this clonotype. The rearrangement links TRBV5-1 to TRBJ2-1; D is uncertain. CDR1 is SGHRS, CDR2 YFSETQ, per germline. V was trimmed by 4 bases and J by 5 bases, leaving 16 bases between them. The CDR3 is 15 amino acids. CDR3 sequence (DNA): TGCGCCAGCAGCCAGATAGTCGGTGCCGACAATGAGCAGTTCTTC. Its translation is CASSQIVGADNEQFF.

This clonotype was recorded a few times. V gene TRBV18 combines with J gene TRBJ2-5, with TRBD2 matching 7 bases. Germline V lookup: CDR1 KGHSH, CDR2 LQKENI. Trimming removed 5 bases from V and 9 bases from J; junction bases left unmatched: 9. The CDR3 has 13 residues. For the CDR3, the DNA is TGTGCCAGCTCAGATCAGGGAGGGAAGGCCCAGTACTTC. Its translation: CASSDQGGKAQYF.

This clonotype turned up a few times. This clone may be a read error of a much larger clone one base away. The rearrangement links TRBV11-2 to TRBJ2-7; 7 nucleotides align to TRBD1. The J call may be in error: the DNA end matches TRBJ2-5 better. The CDR3 spans 17 residues. From germline, CDR1 is SGHAT and CDR2 FQNNGV. The CDR3 loop is CASRAFGTGQYQGTQYF. CDR3 in DNA: TGTGCCAGCAGGGCTTTCGGCACGGGACAGTACCAAGGGACCCAGTACTTC.

The chain links TRBV7-2 to TRBJ1-4; no clear D. The CDR3 contains 13 residues. Per germline, CDR1 SGHTA and CDR2 FQGNSA. V was clipped by 1 base and J by 12 bases, with 12 bases between them. This chain's CDR3 is CASSLGSSRELFF. CDR3 sequence (DNA): TGTGCCAGCAGCTTAGGCTCCAGCCGGGAACTGTTTTTT.

The chain is built from TRBV5-1 and TRBJ1-1, with D uncertain. V was clipped by 0 bases and J by 1 base, with 7 bases between them. Germline-derived CDR1 and CDR2 are SGHRS and YFSETQ. The CDR3 length is 14 residues. The CDR3 DNA reads as TGCGCCAGCAGCTTGGTTGTCTCGAACACTGAAGCTTTCTTT. Protein sequence: CASSLVVSNTEAFF. The variable domain in full, completed from reference TRBV5-1 and TRBJ1-1, reads KAGVTQTPRYLIKTRGQQVTLSCSPISGHRSVSWYQQTPGQGLQFLFEYFSETQRNKGNFPGRFSGRQFSNSRSEMNVSTLELGDSALYLCASSLVVSNTEAFFGQGTRLTVV.

This clonotype was counted between two and nine times. The chain couples TRBV3-1 to TRBJ1-2; weak D call: TRBD1 (5 bases). In germline, CDR1 is LGHDT, CDR2 YNNKEL (reference sequence). The CDR3 extends over 14 amino acids. V lost 4 bases and J lost 4, with 13 bases in between. The CDR3 region has the DNA TGTGCCAGCAGCCGCCAGGGAGGGAGCTATGGCTACACCTTC. Protein sequence: CASSRQGGSYGYTF.

At least ten counts were recorded for this clonotype. The chain uses TRBV7-2 and TRBJ1-6, with 11 bases that match TRBD1. Germline trimming cut 4 bases from V and 9 bases from J; bases unmatched to any gene: 2. Germline CDR1 is SGHTA and CDR2 is FQGNSA. The CDR3 is 14 amino acids. This CDR3 reads CASSSDRGLSPLHF. In DNA, the CDR3 is TGTGCCAGCAGCTCGGACAGGGGGCTTTCACCCCTCCACTTT.

Worth noting for this clonotype: The conserved closing phenylalanine or tryptophan is absent in this CDR3, likely reflecting a read error. No DNA is shown, since the ends of the CDR3 on it are uncertain; the CDR3 is the one TCRdb lists. The V call is TRBV10-3, the J call TRBJ2-7; TRBD2, the D gene given by the table, was not confirmed from the DNA. Germline V gene sequence: CDR1 ENHRY, CDR2 SYGVKD. The CDR3 length equals 13 residues, ends included. The CDR3 spells CAIGDSGGVQAVL.

A word on this clonotype: The conserved final phenylalanine or tryptophan is absent from the CDR3, which likely points to a read error. In DNA form, the CDR3 reads TGTGCCAGCAGTTTGGAACTAGCGGGAGGGCTTAGCGAGCAGTACCTC. Its protein is CASSLELAGGLSEQYL. The rearrangement links TRBV27 to TRBJ2-7, with TRBD2 matching over 13 bases. This CDR3 contains 16 residues. In germline, CDR1 is MNHEY, CDR2 SMNVEV (reference sequence). J lost 6 bases, V lost 3 bases, and 8 bases had no gene match.

CDR3 in amino acids: CASSTSGRSKETQYF. CDR3 nucleotides: TGTGCCAGCAGCACAAGCGGGAGAAGTAAAGAGACCCAGTACTTC. The chain joins TRBV3-1 to TRBJ2-5; 8 nucleotides align to TRBD2. Per the germline V gene, CDR1 is LGHDT and CDR2 is YNNKEL (reference sequence). The CDR3 covers 15 residues. V lost 5 bases to trimming and J lost 3 bases; unmatched junction nucleotides: 8.

The sample holds many counts of this clonotype. This chain connects TRBV5-1 to TRBJ1-2, with 7 bases lining up with TRBD1. With V trimmed by 4 bases and J by 4 bases, 7 bases remained unmatched. The CDR3 spans 14 residues. Germline values: CDR1 SGHRS, CDR2 YFSETQ. CDR3 amino acids: CASSPTRDSYGYTF. The CDR3 bases are TGCGCCAGCAGCCCTACTCGGGACAGCTATGGCTACACCTTC.

Only a few counts were recorded for this clonotype. The V call is TRBV20-1, the J call TRBJ2-1; 7 bases align to TRBD1. CDR3 size: 13 residues. From germline, CDR1 is DFQATT and CDR2 SNEGSKA (reference sequence). V dropped 5 bases and J dropped 5; count of bases not matched to a gene: 6. CDR3 sequence: CSASTGWDNEQFF. The CDR3 DNA follows: TGCAGTGCTTCGACAGGGTGGGACAATGAGCAGTTCTTC.

For this clonotype: At one boundary the junction diverges from the germline segment, which might be a read error. The CDR3, as DNA: TGTGTCAGCAGCTACGACACAGATACGCAGTATTTT. It specifies CVSSYDTDTQYF. This chain links TRBV3-1 with TRBJ2-3; D call uncertain. The germline gives CDR1 LGHDT, CDR2 YNNKEL (reference sequence). The CDR3 is 12 residues long.

This chain connects TRBV6-5 to TRBJ2-2; D might be TRBD1 (6 bases). CDR3 length: 14 amino acids. V was clipped by 8 bases and J by 3 bases, with 13 bases between them. Germline CDR1 MNHEY, CDR2 SVGAGI. The CDR3 region is CASRWTEDTGELFF. In DNA form, the CDR3 reads TGTGCCAGCCGATGGACAGAAGACACCGGGGAGCTGTTTTTT.

This clonotype was picked up a small number of times. The V and J genes are TRBV2 and TRBJ2-3, with 8 positions matching TRBD1. CDR3 length: 13 amino acids. The germline V gene encodes CDR1 SNHLY and CDR2 FYNNEI. J was trimmed by 4 bases and V by 7 bases; bases with no gene match: 4. In DNA form, the CDR3 reads TGTGCCAGCACCTTGGACAGGGCAGATACGCAGTATTTT. The encoded protein is CASTLDRADTQYF.

The chain uses TRBV20-1 and TRBJ1-1, with D unclear. The length of the CDR3 is 13 residues. Trimming removed 3 bases from V and 0 bases from J, with 8 bases in between. Germline V gene lookup returns CDR1 DFQATT and CDR2 SNEGSKA (reference sequence). CDR3 coding DNA: TGCAGTGCTAGGAATCCTATGAACACTGAAGCTTTCTTT. It translates to CSARNPMNTEAFF.

V gene TRBV12-3 or TRBV12-4 combines with J gene TRBJ2-4; D is perhaps TRBD1 (5 bases). The CDR3 spans 16 residues. Trimming took 5 bases from V and 0 from J, leaving 14 bases between them. CDR3 protein: CASSGDLTVAKNIQYF. In nucleotides, the CDR3 is TGTGCCAGCAGTGGCGACCTGACAGTAGCCAAAAACATTCAGTACTTC.

This clonotype turned up a few times. The chain uses TRBV20-1 and TRBJ1-4, with 8 bases lining up with TRBD1. V was clipped by 5 bases and J by 7 bases; unmatched bases: 6. This CDR3 comprises 13 residues. Germline lookup yields CDR1 DFQATT and CDR2 SNEGSKA (reference sequence). As DNA, the CDR3 is TGCAGTGCTCCAGGGGGCTGGGTTGAAAAACTGTTTTTT. As protein: CSAPGGWVEKLFF.

The rearrangement links TRBV2 to TRBJ2-3; maybe TRBD2 (5 bases). The germline V gene encodes CDR1 SNHLY and CDR2 FYNNEI. The CDR3 length is 14 residues. Trimming removed 6 bases at V and 2 bases at J, with 12 bases between. Here the CDR3 DNA reads TGTGCCAGCAGGGACTCCCGGAACACAGATACGCAGTATTTT. Translation: CASRDSRNTDTQYF.

This clonotype was counted between two and nine times. The V gene is TRBV20-1, the J gene TRBJ2-5, with a tentative D call TRBD2 (5 bases). The ends were cut back, 3 bases at V and 5 bases at J, with 13 bases in the middle. Germline lookup yields CDR1 DFQATT and CDR2 SNEGSKA (reference sequence). There are 13 residues in the CDR3. The CDR3 nucleotides are TGCAGTGCTAGTGGAGACTATCGGGAGACCCAGTACTTC. Its translation is CSASGDYRETQYF.

This clonotype was found a few times. The rearrangement links TRBV20-1 to TRBJ2-5; D unresolved. The last part of the DNA fits TRBJ2-7 better; the J call may be wrong. This CDR3 is built from 12 residues. From germline, CDR1 is DFQATT and CDR2 SNEGSKA (reference sequence). CDR3 residues: CSARLSWNEQYF. For the CDR3, the DNA is TGCAGTGCTAGACTGTCGTGGAACGAGCAGTACTTC.

A note on this clonotype: A much more abundant neighbour one base away suggests this may be a read error. The chain is built from TRBV25-1 and TRBJ2-3, with D perhaps TRBD2 (5 bases). This CDR3 is built from 15 residues. Looked up from germline, CDR1 is MGHDK and CDR2 is SYGVNS. The V end lost 3 bases, the J end lost 2 bases, and 12 bases lay between the germline ends. The CDR3 spells CASSDPRAYTDTQYF. DNA for the CDR3: TGTGCCAGCAGTGATCCGCGGGCTTACACAGATACGCAGTATTTT.

The V and J genes are TRBV28 and TRBJ2-7; D not resolved. This CDR3 spans 12 amino acids. V was clipped by 3 bases and J by 5 bases, with 8 bases between them. Germline V gene lookup returns CDR1 MDHEN and CDR2 SYDVKM. The CDR3 sequence is CASSFFGNEQYF. In nucleotides, the CDR3 is TGTGCCAGCAGTTTTTTTGGCAACGAGCAGTACTTC.

As DNA, the CDR3 is TGTGCCAGCAGCTCCCCGGGACTAGCGGGAGACGGCATGGCCACAGATACGCAGTATTTT. Residues: CASSSPGLAGDGMATDTQYF. The genes are TRBV11-1 and TRBJ2-3, with 14 bases lining up with TRBD2. The CDR3 is 20 amino acids. V trimming: 4 bases; J trimming: 2 bases; junction bases outside the gene matches: 14. Germline V gene lookup returns CDR1 SGHAT and CDR2 FQDESV (reference sequence).